The entry that follows covers one T cell receptor beta chain sequence. Its antigen remains unidentified. V lost 4 bases, J lost 6 bases, and 9 bases lay in between. Germline V gene data show CDR1 as MNHNY and CDR2 as SVGAGI (reference sequence). CDR3 length equals 12 residues. TCRdb keeps only in-frame clones here, not all; method: immunoSEQ multiplex PCR. The sample includes around 96,000 clones, more than 75% seen only once; the top ten take roughly 3.9%. The data were obtained in a study of T cells in localized non-small cell lung cancer. Broader study findings: The greatest T cell clonality was found in uninvolved adjacent lung (higher than in tumor).

V usage is TRBV6-6 and J usage is TRBJ1-1; D is uncertain. The receptor was derived from a woman aged 40-70 years with stage II squamous cell lung carcinoma. The sample was PBMCs, taken before any cancer treatment. In nucleotides, the CDR3 is TGTGCCAGCAGTTCGAGCGGTGCTGAAGCTTTCTTT. This translates into CASSSSGAEAFF.